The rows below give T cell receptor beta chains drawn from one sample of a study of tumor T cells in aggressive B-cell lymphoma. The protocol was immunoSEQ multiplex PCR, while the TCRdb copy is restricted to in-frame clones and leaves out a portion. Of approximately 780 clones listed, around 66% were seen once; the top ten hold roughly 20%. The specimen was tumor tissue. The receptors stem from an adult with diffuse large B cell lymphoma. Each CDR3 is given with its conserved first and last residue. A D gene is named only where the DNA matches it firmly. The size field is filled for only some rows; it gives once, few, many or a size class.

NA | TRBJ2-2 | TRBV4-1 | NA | CASSQDMGGAVF | TGCGCCAGCAGCCAAGATATGGGAGGAGCTGTTTTT
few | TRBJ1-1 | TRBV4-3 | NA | CASSPSRGVNTEAFF | TGCGCCAGCAGCCCGTCGCGGGGGGTGAACACTGAAGCTTTCTTT
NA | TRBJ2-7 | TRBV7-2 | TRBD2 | CASSFGGGYEQYF | TGTGCCAGCAGCTTCGGGGGGGGATACGAGCAGTACTTC
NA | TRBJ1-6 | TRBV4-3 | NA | CASSQDRQASGPLHF | TGCGCCAGCAGCCAAGATCGGCAGGCGTCAGGACCCCTCCACTTT
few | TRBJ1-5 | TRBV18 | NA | CASSPTGRVDQPQHF | TGTGCCAGCTCACCCACGGGGAGGGTCGATCAGCCCCAGCATTTT
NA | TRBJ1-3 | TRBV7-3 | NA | CASSPNPYSAGGPTSGNTIYF | TGTGCCAGCAGTCCGAACCCATATTCCGCGGGGGGACCAACCTCTGGAAACACCATATATTTT
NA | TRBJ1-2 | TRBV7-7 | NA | CASSNVSKCRKIYGYTF | TGTGCCAGCAGCAACGTATCTAAGTGCCGAAAGATCTATGGCTACACCTTC
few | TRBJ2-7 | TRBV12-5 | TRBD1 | CASAGQGTYEQYF | TGTGCTAGTGCCGGACAGGGGACTTACGAGCAGTACTTC
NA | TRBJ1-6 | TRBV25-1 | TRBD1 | CASSDRTGSSYNSPLHF | TGTGCCAGCAGTGATAGGACAGGGAGCTCCTATAATTCACCCCTCCACTTT
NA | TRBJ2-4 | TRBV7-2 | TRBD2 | CASSLASWTSGSGTAKNIQYF | TGTGCCAGCAGCTTAGCTTCCTGGACTAGCGGGAGTGGGACAGCCAAAAACATTCAGTACTTC
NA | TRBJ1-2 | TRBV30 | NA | CAWSVQAGDGYTF | TGTGCCTGGAGTGTACAGGCAGGGGATGGCTACACCTTC
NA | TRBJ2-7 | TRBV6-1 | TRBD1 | CASSGQGVPYEQYF | TGTGCCAGCAGTGGACAGGGCGTTCCCTACGAGCAGTACTTC
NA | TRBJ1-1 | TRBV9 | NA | CASSVGGGGRTEAFF | TGTGCCAGCAGCGTAGGGGGAGGGGGAAGGACTGAAGCTTTCTTT
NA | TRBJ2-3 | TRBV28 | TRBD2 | CASGGTSGNTHTQYF | TGTGCCAGCGGGGGAACTAGCGGGAATACCCATACGCAGTATTTT
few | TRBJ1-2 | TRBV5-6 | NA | CASSLRGGVYGYTF | TGTGCCAGCAGCTTGAGGGGAGGCGTCTATGGCTACACCTTC
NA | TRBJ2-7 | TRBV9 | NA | CASSSRDGEVDWQYF | TGTGCCAGCAGCTCCCGGGACGGGGAGGTTGATTGGCAGTACTTC
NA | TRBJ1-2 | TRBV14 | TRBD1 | CASSQGGGDGYTF | TGTGCCAGCAGCCAAGGAGGGGGCGATGGCTACACCTTC
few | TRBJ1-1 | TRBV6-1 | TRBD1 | CASNPTGATEAFF | TGTGCCAGCAATCCGACAGGGGCCACTGAAGCTTTCTTT
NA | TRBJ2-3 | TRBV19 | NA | CASSRTHTDTQYF | TGTGCCAGTAGTCGGACACACACAGATACGCAGTATTTT
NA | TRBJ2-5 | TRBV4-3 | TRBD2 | CASSQVLTSGDLYQETQYF | TGCGCCAGCAGCCAAGTATTGACTAGCGGGGACCTGTACCAAGAGACCCAGTACTTC
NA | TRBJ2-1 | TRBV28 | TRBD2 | CASSWPSGKQFF | TGTGCCAGCAGTTGGCCTAGCGGAAAGCAGTTCTTC
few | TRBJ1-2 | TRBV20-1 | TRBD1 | CSARQGPTF | TGCAGTGCGCGACAGGGTCCCACCTTC
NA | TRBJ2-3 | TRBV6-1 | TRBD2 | CASSVLAGVTDTQYF | TGTGCCAGCAGTGTCCTAGCGGGAGTGACAGATACGCAGTATTTT
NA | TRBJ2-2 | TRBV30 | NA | CAWRSEGYTGELFF | TGTGCCTGGAGGTCGGAGGGGTACACCGGGGAGCTGTTTTTT
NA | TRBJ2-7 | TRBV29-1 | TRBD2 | CSVTGGSHYEQYF | TGCAGCGTTACCGGGGGGTCACACTACGAGCAGTACTTC
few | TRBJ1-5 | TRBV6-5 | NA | CASSWGAEQPQHF | TGTGCCAGCAGTTGGGGCGCGGAGCAGCCCCAGCATTTT
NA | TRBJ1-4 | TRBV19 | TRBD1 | CASSDRGREKLFF | TGTGCCAGTAGCGACAGGGGGCGTGAAAAACTGTTTTTT
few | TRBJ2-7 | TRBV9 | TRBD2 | CASSPSGRGYEQYF | TGTGCCAGCAGCCCTAGCGGGAGGGGCTACGAGCAGTACTTC
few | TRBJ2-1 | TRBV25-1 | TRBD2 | CASSEGGGPHEQFF | TGTGCCAGCAGTGAGGGGGGAGGGCCCCATGAGCAGTTCTTC
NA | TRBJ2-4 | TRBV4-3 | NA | CASSQETGKNIQYF | TGCGCCAGCAGCCAAGAGACTGGAAAAAACATTCAGTACTTC
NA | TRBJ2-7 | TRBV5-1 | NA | CASQEGGDSYEQYF | TGCGCCAGCCAAGAGGGCGGCGACTCCTACGAGCAGTACTTC